The rows below give T cell receptor beta chains drawn from one sample of a study of T-cell reconstitution after alpha-beta-depleted transplantation in children. TCRdb used MiXCR to reprocess the PCR reads, holding one entry per CDR3 protein. The table shows some 120,000 distinct CDR3 sequences, with about 9.5% occurring only once. Sample: PBMCs, mostly from graft donor cells, taken 180 days after TCRalphabeta/CD19-depleted stem cell transplant. Receptors originate from a girl under three years old who had a stem cell transplant for combined immunodeficiency, so the T cells may come from the graft donor. CDR3s include the opening cysteine and the closing phenylalanine or tryptophan. Each record gives: CDR3 protein, CDR3 DNA, V gene, J gene, clone size, D gene. D genes are given only for firm matches. The size field is filled for only some rows; it gives once, few, many or a size class.

CDR3: CASSRKRDRGHEGYTF
DNA: TGTGCCAGCAGCCGAAAGAGGGACAGGGGGCATGAGGGCTACACCTTC
V: TRBV6-1
J: TRBJ1-2
size: NA
D: TRBD1

CDR3: CASSLGPSEQYF
DNA: TGTGCCAGCAGTTTAGGTCCTTCCGAGCAGTACTTC
V: TRBV12-3/TRBV12-4
J: TRBJ2-7
size: NA
D: NA

CDR3: CASSLTTNTEAFF
DNA: TGTGCCAGCAGTTTAACCACGAACACTGAAGCTTTCTTT
V: TRBV7-9
J: TRBJ1-1
size: many
D: NA

CDR3: CASSSLTESTDTQYF
DNA: TGCGCCAGCAGCTCTCTGACCGAAAGCACAGATACGCAGTATTTT
V: TRBV5-1
J: TRBJ2-3
size: NA
D: NA

CDR3: CASSQRTSVEQYF
DNA: TGCGCCAGCAGCCAGCGGACTAGCGTAGAGCAGTACTTC
V: TRBV4-3
J: TRBJ2-7
size: NA
D: TRBD2

CDR3: CASSYDWGEAQPQHF
DNA: TGTGCCAGCAGTTACGATTGGGGGGAAGCTCAGCCCCAGCATTTT
V: TRBV6-2/TRBV6-3
J: TRBJ1-5
size: many
D: NA

CDR3: CSARFWGRSNQPQHF
DNA: TGCAGTGCTAGATTTTGGGGTAGGAGCAATCAGCCCCAGCATTTT
V: TRBV20-1
J: TRBJ1-5
size: few
D: NA

CDR3: CASSLRTEVYNEQFF
DNA: TGTGCCAGCAGCTTAAGGACAGAAGTGTACAATGAGCAGTTCTTC
V: TRBV7-6
J: TRBJ2-1
size: many
D: NA

CDR3: CASSPSRLAGYEQYF
DNA: TGTGCCAGCAGTCCCTCTCGACTAGCGGGGTACGAGCAGTACTTC
V: TRBV27
J: TRBJ2-7
size: NA
D: TRBD2

CDR3: CASSITSVSGTGELFF
DNA: TGCGCCAGCAGCATAACTAGCGTGTCCGGCACCGGGGAGCTGTTTTTT
V: TRBV5-1
J: TRBJ2-2
size: many
D: TRBD2